The present T cell receptor beta chain was sequenced within a study of blood T cell repertoires in COVID-19. Study in general: The United States, Italy and Spain supplied acute and convalescent COVID-19 samples. In each case, the material was cDNA or gDNA derived from T cells, B-cell-depleted T cells, or PBMCs.

Seattle researchers signed up patients amid active infection and tracked them longitudinally. In the study's own analysis: By means of reference gene primer amplification, nucleated cell counts were estimated. The protocol was immunoSEQ multiplex PCR, while the TCRdb copy is restricted to in-frame clones and leaves out a portion. V, J and clone size reflect that table, while D and trimming were determined from the DNA. The data hold some 68,000 clones, with 70% to 90% observed a single time. This clonotype originated in a woman in her 50s with COVID-19, enrolled during active disease. Sequencing was done on a sample of peripheral blood.

The CDR3 DNA reads TGTGCCAGCAGTTTCCCAGGGACCCAGTACTTC. It encodes CASSFPGTQYF. V gene TRBV28 combines with J gene TRBJ2-5; D is unresolved. The CDR3 runs to 11 residues. Germline V gives CDR1 MDHEN, CDR2 SYDVKM. The ends were cut back, 3 bases at V and 7 bases at J, with 6 bases in the middle.